Below are 18 T cell receptor beta chains sequenced from a single sample in a study of Graves' ophthalmopathy and Graves' hyperthyroidism. The authors amplified TCR beta CDR3 regions, and they did so from RNA transcripts for repertoire sequencing. Second-round multiplex PCR came after first-round RT-PCR with HTBI primers. TCRdb analysed the multiplex PCR reads with MiXCR anew, one entry per CDR3 protein. In the table there are almost 750,000 distinct CDR3 sequences, around 40% of which are singletons. Sequencing was performed on peripheral blood. The receptors here all came from an adult man with Graves' ophthalmopathy.

The DNA of the CDR3 is TGTGCCAGCAGCCCCCGGGAAGCCTACGAGCAGTACTTC. Protein: CASSPREAYEQYF. V usage is TRBV7-9 and J usage is TRBJ2-7; possibly TRBD2 for D (5 bases). The germline gives CDR1 SEHNR, CDR2 FQNEAQ (reference sequence). This CDR3 has 13 amino acids. Deletions cut 5 bases from V and 2 bases from J, with 10 bases between.

The sample holds many counts of this clonotype. V gene TRBV29-1 combines with J gene TRBJ1-1, with D unresolved. The CDR3 is made up of 13 amino acids. Trimming took off 3 bases at V and 0 bases at J, with 8 bases between the two ends. Per the germline V gene, CDR1 is SQVTM and CDR2 is ANQGSEA. The CDR3 DNA sequence: TGCAGCGTTGAGGGCAGCATGAACACTGAAGCTTTCTTT. Amino acids: CSVEGSMNTEAFF.

The V and J genes are TRBV20-1 and TRBJ2-7, with 9 bases matching TRBD1. Germline V gene lookup returns CDR1 DFQATT and CDR2 SNEGSKA (reference sequence). The CDR3 has 20 residues. Trimming at V came to 5 bases and at J to 3 bases, leaving 26 bases not matched to a gene. The CDR3 protein is CSAPGTGTDLATGTLYEQYF. The CDR3 DNA reads as TGCAGTGCTCCCGGGACAGGGACAGACCTCGCGACCGGGACCCTCTACGAGCAGTACTTC.

The rearrangement joins TRBV7-9 to TRBJ1-5, with 10 positions matching TRBD1. Per the germline V gene, CDR1 is SEHNR and CDR2 is FQNEAQ (reference sequence). This CDR3 comprises 16 residues. Trimming cost V 6 bases and J 5 bases; bases outside gene matches: 10. CDR3 nucleotide sequence: TGTGCCAGCAGACAACCGGGACAGGGGACTCATCAGCCCCAGCATTTT. This codes for CASRQPGQGTHQPQHF.

This chain uses TRBV7-6 with TRBJ2-7; 10 bases align to TRBD2. The CDR3 has 16 residues. The germline CDR1 and CDR2 sequences are SGHVS and FNYEAQ. V lost 5 bases to trimming and J lost 6 bases; unmatched junction nucleotides: 13. The chain's CDR3 is CASSVDPSGRGGEQYF. CDR3 DNA sequence: TGTGCCAGCAGCGTTGACCCTAGCGGGAGAGGTGGCGAGCAGTACTTC.

V and J are TRBV7-6 and TRBJ1-4, with D possibly being TRBD1 (6 bases). The CDR3 loop spans 12 amino acids. Germline loops: CDR1 SGHVS, CDR2 FNYEAQ. The CDR3 DNA reads as TGTGCTCAGGGGACGACTAATGAAAAACTGTTTTTT. It codes for CAQGTTNEKLFF.

This clonotype was observed a handful of times. V is TRBV19 and J is TRBJ1-1, with D possibly being TRBD1 (5 bases). The CDR3 extends over 13 amino acids. Trimming shortened V by 5 bases and J by 5 bases, and 12 bases separated the two germline ends. The germline gives CDR1 LNHDA, CDR2 SQIVND (reference sequence). The CDR3 region is CASSAPRGTEAFF. The CDR3 nucleotides read TGTGCCAGTAGTGCCCCCCGGGGGACTGAAGCTTTCTTT.

Many counts were recorded for this clonotype. This chain links TRBV29-1 with TRBJ2-2; TRBD1 might be the D (6 bases). Trimming stripped 4 bases from V and 0 bases from J, with 15 bases between. This CDR3 is 16 amino acids long. In germline, CDR1 is SQVTM, CDR2 ANQGSEA. The CDR3 here is CSVVGTPRSNTGELFF. Written as DNA, the CDR3 is TGCAGCGTTGTTGGGACACCCCGTTCGAACACCGGGGAGCTGTTTTTT.

Details on this clonotype: This may arise from a read error, as a much more abundant clone is one base away. The chain uses TRBV7-9 and TRBJ2-5; no firm D call. This CDR3 has 14 amino acids. Germline CDR1 and CDR2: SEHNR and FQNEAQ (reference sequence). The CDR3 nucleotides read TGTGCCAGCAGCTTCAGACGGAACCAAGGGACCCAGTACTTC. Translated, it gives CASSFRRNQGTQYF.

This clonotype is judged large. J is TRBJ1-1 and V is TRBV2; TRBD1 might be the D (5 bases). Germline V gene sequence: CDR1 SNHLY, CDR2 FYNNEI. The CDR3 loop spans 13 amino acids. Deletions cut 3 bases from V and 1 base from J, with 6 bases between. The DNA of the CDR3 is TGTGCCAGCAGTGACACAGGGAACACTGAAGCTTTCTTT. As protein: CASSDTGNTEAFF.

The chain is built from TRBV11-2 and TRBJ1-4; perhaps TRBD1 as D (6 bases). This CDR3 has 17 amino acids. CDR1 and CDR2 (germline): SGHAT, FQNNGV. The V gene lost 3 bases and the J gene lost 0 bases, with 14 bases spanning the gap. CDR3 protein: CASSFLGGGATNEKLFF. CDR3 nucleotides: TGTGCCAGCAGCTTTTTGGGAGGGGGGGCAACTAATGAAAAACTGTTTTTT.

Worth noting for this clonotype: A much bigger clone sits one base away, suggesting this may be a read error. The V gene is TRBV7-3, the J gene TRBJ1-5, with D perhaps matching TRBD1 (5 bases). V was trimmed by 4 bases and J by 7 bases, leaving 14 bases between them. CDR1 is SGHTA, CDR2 FQGTGA, per germline. CDR3 length: 14 amino acids. The CDR3 DNA follows: TGTGCCAGCAGCTCCTCAGGGCGCCGACAGCCCCAGCATTTT. Encoded protein: CASSSSGRRQPQHF.

The genes are TRBV7-9 and TRBJ2-7; 16 positions agree with TRBD2. The CDR3 extends over 17 amino acids. The V gene end was trimmed by 3 bases and the J gene end by 4 bases; junction bases not matched to a gene: 6. In germline, CDR1 is SEHNR, CDR2 FQNEAQ (reference sequence). The CDR3 here is CASSLGLAGGPGYEQYF. The CDR3 DNA is TGTGCCAGCAGCTTGGGACTAGCGGGAGGGCCTGGGTACGAGCAGTACTTC.

The rearrangement uses TRBV29-1 and TRBJ2-5; no reliable D call. Germline V gene sequence: CDR1 SQVTM, CDR2 ANQGSEA. The CDR3 runs 13 residues. Trimming pared 4 bases from V and 5 bases from J, leaving 14 bases between. The CDR3 DNA sequence: TGCAGCGTTGGCGACTCCCAGTGGGAGACCCAGTACTTC. It translates to CSVGDSQWETQYF.

V and J are TRBV20-1 and TRBJ2-7; D is tentatively TRBD1 or TRBD2 (5 bases each). The CDR3 is 14 residues long. CDR1 DFQATT and CDR2 SNEGSKA come from the germline V gene (reference sequence). V was clipped by 2 bases and J by 4 bases, with 15 bases between them. The CDR3 nucleotides read TGCAGTGCTAGATTTGGGACCCAAGGTTACGAGCAGTACTTC. Its protein product is CSARFGTQGYEQYF.

This clonotype was observed a few times. The CDR3 nucleotides are TGTGCCAGCAGTCAAACACCCGGGGGAGAGACCCAGTACTTC. This codes for CASSQTPGGETQYF. The chain carries TRBV11-2 and TRBJ2-5; maybe TRBD2 (6 bases). Trimming removed 6 bases from V and 4 bases from J, with 15 bases in between. The CDR3 spans 14 residues. The germline V gene encodes CDR1 SGHAT and CDR2 FQNNGV. Supplemented by reference TRBV11-2 and TRBJ2-5, the full variable domain reads EAGVAQSPRYKIIEKRQSVAFWCNPISGHATLYWYQQILGQGPKLLIQFQNNGVVDDSQLPKDRFSAERLKGVDSTLKIQPAKLEDSAVYLCASSQTPGGETQYFGPGTRLLVL.

About this clonotype: This may arise from a read error, as a much more abundant clone is one base away. The chain carries TRBV29-1 and TRBJ1-1; D remains unclear. This CDR3 region has 15 residues. The V end lost 4 bases, the J end lost 4 bases, and 19 bases lay between the germline ends. Germline V gene data show CDR1 as SQVTM and CDR2 as ANQGSEA. The CDR3 is CSVGGLNPEFTEAFF. For the CDR3, the DNA is TGCAGCGTTGGAGGGTTAAACCCTGAATTCACTGAAGCTTTCTTT.

This clonotype was counted a single time. This chain joins TRBV19 and TRBJ2-5; 9 nucleotides agree with TRBD1. V dropped 10 bases and J dropped 9; count of bases not matched to a gene: 15. CDR1 is LNHDA and CDR2 is SQIVND in the germline V gene (reference sequence). This CDR3 has 14 amino acids. CDR3 loop: CATKVGTGSQPQYF. CDR3 coding DNA: TGTGCCACTAAAGTTGGGACAGGGAGTCAGCCCCAGTACTTC.